This T cell receptor beta chain was profiled in a study of blood T cell repertoires in COVID-19. Study as a whole: Some COVID-19 samples were acute and others convalescent; all came from the United States, Italy and Spain. PBMCs, B-cell-depleted T cells, or T cells provided the cDNA or gDNA that made up the material.

In the authors' workflow: Amplification of reference gene primers was used by the study to estimate nucleated cell counts. Only in-frame clones appear in the TCRdb table, and some are missing; sequencing was by immunoSEQ multiplex PCR. V, J and clone size are those of that table, while D and trimming were read from the DNA. The sample holds 250,000 to 300,000 clones; approximately 86% are singletons and the top ten take just under 2%. V lost 0 bases and J lost 6, with 12 bases in between. The CDR3 runs to 14 residues. Germline loops: CDR1 SGHRS, CDR2 YFSETQ. Sequencing was done on a sample of peripheral blood. This rearrangement joins TRBV5-1 to TRBJ1-2; D gene ambiguous. The source is a man aged 25 to 45 with active or convalescent COVID-19. CDR3 in amino acids: CASSLVAGKDGYTF. Here the CDR3 DNA reads TGCGCCAGCAGCTTGGTTGCCGGGAAGGATGGCTACACCTTC.